This TCR beta chain appears in the sequencing data of a study of blood T cell repertoires in COVID-19. Across the study: Samples of COVID-19 (acute and convalescent) were obtained from the United States, Italy and Spain. Nucleic acid was either cDNA or gDNA, and it came from T cells, B-cell-depleted T cells, or PBMCs.

This clone was observed a few times. In the source study's methods: From reference gene primer amplification, estimates of nucleated cell counts were derived. Measured with immunoSEQ multiplex PCR; TCRdb has only the in-frame clones, and not every one. V and J calls and clone size are those listed in that table; D and trimming were worked out from the DNA. This table holds about 200,000 clones, around 81% found once. The CDR3 runs 14 residues. Specimen: peripheral blood. This chain links TRBV12-2 with TRBJ2-5; the table's D call of TRBD2 was not tested on the DNA. TRBV12-2 is termed a pseudogene. The receptor was isolated from an older woman with acute or convalescent COVID-19. CDR3 sequence (DNA): TGTGCAAGTCGCCTAGGAGGCAGCCAAGAGACCCAGTACTTC. Encoded protein: CASRLGGSQETQYF.